The entry that follows covers one T cell receptor beta chain sequence. This sample is part of a study of cytomegalovirus exposure and HLA in healthy donors. Germline CDR1 KGHSH, CDR2 LQKENI. J gave up 5 bases and V 0 bases, and 3 bases lay outside the gene matches. The CDR3 is 14 amino acids. 13 Jbeta primers and 60 Vbeta primers were used for the PCR. Libraries were prepared by immunoSEQ multiplex PCR; TCRdb keeps only in-frame clonotypes and omits some of them. Across roughly 70,000 clones, the top ten clones capture 7.5% of the sample. Sequenced: PBMCs. The J gene is TRBJ2-5, the V gene TRBV18; TRBD1 aligns across 7 bases. The source of this sequence is a female donor in good health and CMV-seropositive. CDR3 bases: TGTGCCAGCTCACCACCGGGACAGAGGGAGACCCAGTACTTC. Translating it yields CASSPPGQRETQYF.